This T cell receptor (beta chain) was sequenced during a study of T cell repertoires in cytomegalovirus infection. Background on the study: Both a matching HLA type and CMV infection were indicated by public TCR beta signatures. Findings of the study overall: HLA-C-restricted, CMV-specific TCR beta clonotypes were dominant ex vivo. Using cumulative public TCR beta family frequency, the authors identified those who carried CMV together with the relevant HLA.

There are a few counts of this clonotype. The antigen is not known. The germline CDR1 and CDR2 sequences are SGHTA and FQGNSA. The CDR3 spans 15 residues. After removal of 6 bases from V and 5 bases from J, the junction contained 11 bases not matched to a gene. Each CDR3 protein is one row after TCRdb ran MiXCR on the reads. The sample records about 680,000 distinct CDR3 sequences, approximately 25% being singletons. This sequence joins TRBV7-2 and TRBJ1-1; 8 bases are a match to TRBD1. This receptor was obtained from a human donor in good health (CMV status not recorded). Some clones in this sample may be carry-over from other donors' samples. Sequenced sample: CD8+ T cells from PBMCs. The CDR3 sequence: CASRPTQGAQTEAFF. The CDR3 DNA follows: TGTGCCAGCAGGCCTACGCAGGGGGCGCAAACTGAAGCTTTCTTT.